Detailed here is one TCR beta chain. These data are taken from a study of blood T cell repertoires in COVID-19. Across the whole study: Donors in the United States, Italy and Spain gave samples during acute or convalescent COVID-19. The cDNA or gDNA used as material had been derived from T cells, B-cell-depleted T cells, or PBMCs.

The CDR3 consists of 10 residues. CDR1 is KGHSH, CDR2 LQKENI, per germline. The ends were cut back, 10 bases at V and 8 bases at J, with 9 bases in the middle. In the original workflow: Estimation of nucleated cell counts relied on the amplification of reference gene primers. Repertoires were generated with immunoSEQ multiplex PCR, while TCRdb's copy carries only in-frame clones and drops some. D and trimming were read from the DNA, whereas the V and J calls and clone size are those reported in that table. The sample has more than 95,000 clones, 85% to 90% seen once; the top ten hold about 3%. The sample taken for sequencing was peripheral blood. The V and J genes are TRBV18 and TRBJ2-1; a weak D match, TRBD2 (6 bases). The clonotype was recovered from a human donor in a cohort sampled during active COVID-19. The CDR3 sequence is CATGGYEQFF. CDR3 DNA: TGTGCCACCGGAGGGTATGAGCAGTTCTTC.